The 18 T cell receptor beta chains presented below share a single source sample, sequenced in a study of Graves' ophthalmopathy and Graves' hyperthyroidism. Beta-chain TCR CDR3 regions were amplified from RNA transcripts. Second-round multiplex PCR came after first-round RT-PCR with HTBI primers. Each CDR3 protein gets one entry after TCRdb re-called the multiplex PCR reads with MiXCR. This sample has about 180,000 distinct CDR3 sequences, with around two fifths found just once. The specimen sequenced was peripheral blood. These receptors all come from a woman aged 40 to 55 with Graves' ophthalmopathy.

This sequence joins TRBV6-5 and TRBJ2-7; TRBD2 might be the D (5 bases). The CDR3 has 14 amino acids. V lost 0 bases and J lost 5, with 11 bases in between. Germline V CDR1 and CDR2: MNHEY, SVGAGI. The CDR3 bases are TGTGCCAGCAGTTACTCGAGGGATTCCCACGAGCAGTACTTC. It encodes CASSYSRDSHEQYF.

This clonotype was detected many times. The chain is built from TRBV12-3 or TRBV12-4 and TRBJ2-5, with TRBD2 matching 8 bases. CDR3 length: 13 residues. The trim removed 6 bases at V and 4 bases at J, leaving 4 bases unmatched. The CDR3 here is CASSGTSGETQYF. The DNA for the CDR3 is TGTGCCAGCAGCGGGACTAGTGGAGAGACCCAGTACTTC.

There are many counts of this clonotype. J is TRBJ2-5 and V is TRBV6-2 or TRBV6-3; D gene ambiguous. The CDR3 consists of 11 residues. Per the germline V gene, CDR1 is MNHEY and CDR2 is SVGEGT. The V gene lost 8 bases and the J gene lost 5 bases, with 9 bases spanning the gap. The CDR3 region has the DNA TGTGCCAGCGGTGATCGGGAGACCCAGTACTTC. Protein sequence: CASGDRETQYF.

This clonotype has at least ten counts. V is TRBV3-1 and J is TRBJ1-5; tentative D call: TRBD1 (5 bases). This CDR3 contains 16 residues. Germline values: CDR1 LGHDT, CDR2 YNNKEL (reference sequence). V lost 1 base to trimming and J lost 5 bases, with 15 bases between them. CDR3 protein: CASSQVFGGRDQPQHF. DNA for the CDR3: TGTGCCAGCAGCCAAGTTTTTGGGGGTCGGGATCAGCCCCAGCATTTT.

V and J are TRBV29-1 and TRBJ1-1, with 8 bases aligning to TRBD1. Germline trimming cut 4 bases from V and 5 bases from J; bases unmatched to any gene: 6. The germline CDR1 and CDR2 sequences are SQVTM and ANQGSEA. The CDR3 runs to 13 residues. This CDR3 is CSVGRTGLTEAFF. The CDR3, as DNA: TGCAGCGTTGGTCGGACAGGGCTAACTGAAGCTTTCTTT.

This clonotype was picked up many times. This sequence joins TRBV12-3 or TRBV12-4 and TRBJ1-5; a possible D gene is TRBD1 (6 bases). Trimming took off 8 bases at V and 7 bases at J, with 12 bases between the two ends. There are 12 residues in the CDR3. DNA for the CDR3: TGTGCCAGCTCAACCCAGGGGCAGCCCCAGCATTTT. Encoded protein: CASSTQGQPQHF.

This clonotype was seen ten or more times. V usage is TRBV12-3 or TRBV12-4 and J usage is TRBJ1-1; D might be TRBD1 (6 bases). Trimming left V 4 bases short and J 1 base short, with 10 bases between. This CDR3 region has 14 residues. Here the CDR3 DNA reads TGTGCCAGCAGTTCCGGGACAAGGAACACTGAAGCTTTCTTT. Amino acids: CASSSGTRNTEAFF.

This clonotype was seen ten or more times. The V call is TRBV13, the J call TRBJ2-5; TRBD2 agrees at 7 bases. The CDR3 extends over 16 amino acids. V trimming: 6 bases; J trimming: 5 bases; junction bases outside the gene matches: 15. Germline CDR1 reads PRHDT; CDR2 reads FYEKMQ (reference sequence). The CDR3 loop reads CASSTQDKGTTETQYF. CDR3 bases: TGTGCCAGCAGTACCCAAGATAAGGGGACTACGGAGACCCAGTACTTC. The entire variable domain, with the rest obtained from reference TRBV13 and TRBJ2-5, is as follows: AAGVIQSPRHLIKEKRETATLKCYPIPRHDTVYWYQQGPGQDPQFLISFYEKMQSDKGSIPDRFSAQQFSDYHSELNMSSLELGDSALYFCASSTQDKGTTETQYFGPGTRLLVL.

This clonotype was detected many times. This chain links TRBV28 with TRBJ2-2; 9 bases line up with TRBD1. Germline lookup yields CDR1 MDHEN and CDR2 SYDVKM. Germline trimming cut 6 bases from V and 4 bases from J; bases unmatched to any gene: 3. This CDR3 is 14 amino acids long. This CDR3 reads CASSGTGSTGELFF. The CDR3 DNA follows: TGTGCCAGCAGCGGGACAGGGTCCACCGGGGAGCTGTTTTTT.

This clonotype was observed at least ten times. This chain connects TRBV27 to TRBJ1-6, with a weak D call TRBD1 (5 bases). The V end lost 7 bases, the J end lost 8 bases, and 18 bases lay between the germline ends. This CDR3 is 15 amino acids long. Looked up from germline, CDR1 is MNHEY and CDR2 is SMNVEV (reference sequence). CDR3 in amino acids: CASKGLLLVDSPLHF. DNA of the CDR3: TGTGCCAGCAAGGGGCTACTTCTTGTTGATTCACCCCTCCACTTT.

The chain combines TRBV6-5 with TRBJ2-7, with TRBD2 matching over 9 bases. The CDR3 extends over 14 amino acids. The trim removed 2 bases at V and 6 bases at J, leaving 5 bases unmatched. Germline loops: CDR1 MNHEY, CDR2 SVGAGI. The CDR3 bases are TGTGCCAGCAGTTACAAGGCGGGAGGGTTCGAGCAGTACTTC. Translated, it gives CASSYKAGGFEQYF.

The rearrangement joins TRBV6-1 to TRBJ1-5; TRBD1 aligns across 9 bases. Germline V CDR1 and CDR2: MNHNS, SASEGT. The CDR3 has 16 amino acids. Trimming at V came to 5 bases and at J to 3 bases, leaving 8 bases not matched to a gene. For the CDR3, the DNA is TGTGCCAGCAGTAGGGGGACAGGGCCGATCAATCAGCCCCAGCATTTT. Amino acid sequence: CASSRGTGPINQPQHF.

This clonotype was detected ten times or more. J is TRBJ2-7 and V is TRBV25-1, with D possibly TRBD2 on 7 matching bases. This CDR3 has 13 amino acids. V lost 8 bases to trimming and J lost 6 bases, with 17 bases between them. Germline lookup yields CDR1 MGHDK and CDR2 SYGVNS. The CDR3 bases are TGTGCCAGCTGTCGGGGGGCCTCTCGCGAGCAGTACTTC. It yields the protein CASCRGASREQYF.

This clonotype appeared many times. One junction end does not reproduce the germline sequence, and a read error may be involved. CDR3 sequence reads: CASSFPARTGGYSPLHF. The CDR3 nucleotides read TGTGCCAGCAGTTTCCCCGCTCGGACAGGGGGTTATTCTCCCCTCCACTTT. The chain links TRBV28 to TRBJ1-6; TRBD1 aligns across 10 bases. The germline V gene encodes CDR1 MDHEN and CDR2 SYDVKM. The CDR3 is 17 residues long.

This clonotype was detected many times. The chain links TRBV6-1 to TRBJ1-5; D not certain. This CDR3 contains 15 residues. Germline CDR1 is MNHNS and CDR2 is SASEGT. Trimming removed 1 base at V and 2 bases at J, with 9 bases between. The CDR3 region is CASSEGEMGNQPQHF. In nucleotides, the CDR3 is TGTGCCAGCAGTGAAGGGGAGATGGGCAATCAGCCCCAGCATTTT.

The chain is built from TRBV6-1 and TRBJ1-2; no firm D call. There are 12 residues in the CDR3. The ends were cut back, 7 bases at V and 2 bases at J, with 8 bases in the middle. Per the germline V gene, CDR1 is MNHNS and CDR2 is SASEGT. The CDR3, as DNA: TGTGCCAGCAAAAGGTTGAACTATGGCTACACCTTC. The encoded protein is CASKRLNYGYTF.

In this sample, this clonotype turned up many times. The chain carries TRBV19 and TRBJ2-7; D remains unclear. Germline loops: CDR1 LNHDA, CDR2 SQIVND (reference sequence). Trimming took 2 bases from V and 0 from J, leaving 8 bases between them. The CDR3 is 14 amino acids. CDR3: CASSISHISYEQYF. CDR3 nucleotides: TGTGCCAGTAGTATATCCCACATCTCCTACGAGCAGTACTTC.

J is TRBJ2-7 and V is TRBV12-3 or TRBV12-4; 10 nucleotides agree with TRBD2. The CDR3 is 16 amino acids. J gave up 6 bases and V 6 bases, and 14 bases lay outside the gene matches. CDR3 nucleotides: TGTGCCAGCAGCGGGGCAGCGGGAGGGCCCGTCTGCGAGCAGTACTTC. Its translation is CASSGAAGGPVCEQYF.